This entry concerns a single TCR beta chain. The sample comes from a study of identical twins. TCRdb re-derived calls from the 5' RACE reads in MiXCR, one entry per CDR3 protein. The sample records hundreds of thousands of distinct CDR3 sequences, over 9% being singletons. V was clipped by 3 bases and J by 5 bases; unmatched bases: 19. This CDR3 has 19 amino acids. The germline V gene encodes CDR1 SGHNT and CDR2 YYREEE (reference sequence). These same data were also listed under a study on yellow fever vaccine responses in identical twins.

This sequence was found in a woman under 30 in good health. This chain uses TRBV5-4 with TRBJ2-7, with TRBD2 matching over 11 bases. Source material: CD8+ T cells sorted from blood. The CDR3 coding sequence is TGTGCCAGCAGCTGGAGACCGGGACTAGCGGAGGGGCCAGGCCACGAGCAGTACTTC. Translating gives CASSWRPGLAEGPGHEQYF.